Each of the 25 T cell receptor beta chains below was sequenced from the same sample in a study of T cell repertoires in ileal Crohn's disease. The method was immunoSEQ multiplex PCR; TCRdb's version includes in-frame clones alone and lacks a portion of them. The top ten hold around 5% of the sample, which has 6,500 to 9,000 clones, 70% to 80% seen once. The sequencing input was ileal tissue. The receptors stem from an adult with Crohn's disease.

This clone occurred a few times. This sequence joins TRBV10-2 and TRBJ2-7; 8 bases map to TRBD1. The CDR3 has 16 amino acids. The germline gives CDR1 WSHSY, CDR2 SAAADI. V shed 0 bases and J 6 bases; nucleotides not matched to a gene: 10. The CDR3 sequence is CASSESKGQGPGEQYF. In DNA form, the CDR3 reads TGCGCCAGCAGTGAGTCGAAAGGACAGGGTCCGGGCGAGCAGTACTTC.

This chain joins TRBV18 and TRBJ2-3; weak D call: TRBD1 (5 bases). Per germline, CDR1 KGHSH and CDR2 LQKENI. The CDR3 has 15 amino acids. V was shortened by 3 bases and J by 2 bases, with 12 bases between the two germline ends. The CDR3 DNA sequence: TGTGCCAGCTCACCTAGGACACCCTCCACAGATACGCAGTATTTT. It codes for CASSPRTPSTDTQYF.

The chain uses TRBV5-1 and TRBJ2-2, with 9 positions matching TRBD2. Unmatched junction bases numbered 5, after V lost 4 bases and J lost 4 bases. This CDR3 comprises 15 residues. In germline, CDR1 is SGHRS, CDR2 YFSETQ. The CDR3 protein is CASSVTSGLTGELFF. In nucleotides, the CDR3 is TGCGCCAGCAGCGTGACTAGCGGACTCACCGGGGAGCTGTTTTTT.

V usage is TRBV5-6 and J usage is TRBJ2-4; 7 bases agree with TRBD1. Trimming cost V 4 bases and J 7 bases; bases outside gene matches: 11. The CDR3 totals 15 residues. Germline CDR1 SGHDT, CDR2 YYEEEE. The CDR3 reads CASSPRLTGKNIQYF. CDR3 DNA: TGTGCCAGCAGCCCCAGGTTGACAGGGAAGAACATTCAGTACTTC.

This chain joins TRBV19 and TRBJ1-5, with 10 bases identical to TRBD1. Germline CDR1 and CDR2: LNHDA and SQIVND (reference sequence). J gave up 6 bases and V 5 bases, and 4 bases lay outside the gene matches. The length of the CDR3 is 14 residues. The DNA of the CDR3 is TGTGCCAGTAGTCCCCGGACAGGGGGTCAGCCCCAGCATTTT. Amino acid sequence: CASSPRTGGQPQHF. Together with reference TRBV19 and TRBJ1-5, the CDR3 gives the full variable domain: DGGITQSPKYLFRKEGQNVTLSCEQNLNHDAMYWYRQDPGQGLRLIYYSQIVNDFQKGDIAEGYSVSREKKESFPLTVTSAQKNPTAFYLCASSPRTGGQPQHFGDGTRLSIL.

The V and J genes are TRBV15 and TRBJ1-4, with D maybe TRBD1 (5 bases). Trimming shortened V by 5 bases and J by 5 bases, and 12 bases separated the two germline ends. The V gene's germline CDR1 is LNHNV and CDR2 YYDKDF (reference sequence). The CDR3 contains 14 residues. CDR3 sequence: CATSDGGSNEKLFF. CDR3 bases: TGTGCCACCAGCGACGGGGGGTCCAATGAAAAACTGTTTTTT.

The chain employs TRBV5-5 and TRBJ2-5, with D perhaps TRBD1 (6 bases). With 7 bases removed from V and 5 bases from J, the gap between germline ends came to 12 bases. Germline CDR1 is SGHKS and CDR2 is YYEKEE (reference sequence). The CDR3 loop spans 12 amino acids. Here the CDR3 DNA reads TGTGCCAGCTCCGGGACACTTGAGACCCAGTACTTC. Amino acids: CASSGTLETQYF.

The chain uses TRBV5-1 and TRBJ1-2, with 7 bases lining up with TRBD1. CDR3 length equals 15 residues. Germline lookup yields CDR1 SGHRS and CDR2 YFSETQ. V lost 1 base, J lost 8 bases, and 11 bases stayed unmatched. CDR3 sequence (DNA): TGCGCCAGCAGCTTGTCGGGACAGAGAGGGGAGGGCTACACCTTC. Amino acid sequence: CASSLSGQRGEGYTF.

This sequence joins TRBV5-1 and TRBJ1-5; tentative D call: TRBD1 (6 bases). The germline V gene has CDR1 SGHRS and CDR2 YFSETQ. The CDR3 is 16 amino acids. V gave up 3 bases and J gave up 0 bases, with 13 bases separating them. Here the CDR3 DNA reads TGCGCCAGCAGCTATCAGGGGCCCTATAGCAATCAGCCCCAGCATTTT. This encodes CASSYQGPYSNQPQHF. Complete variable domain (other parts from reference TRBV5-1 and TRBJ1-5): KAGVTQTPRYLIKTRGQQVTLSCSPISGHRSVSWYQQTPGQGLQFLFEYFSETQRNKGNFPGRFSGRQFSNSRSEMNVSTLELGDSALYLCASSYQGPYSNQPQHFGDGTRLSIL.

The gene calls are TRBV9 and TRBJ2-1; 7 bases match TRBD2. The germline V gene has CDR1 SGDLS and CDR2 YYNGEE. This CDR3 is built from 16 residues. J lost 2 bases, V lost 5 bases, and 10 bases had no gene match. The CDR3 loop reads CASSRLAGATYNEQFF. As DNA, the CDR3 is TGTGCCAGCAGTCGTCTTGCGGGAGCAACCTACAATGAGCAGTTCTTC.

The chain is built from TRBV5-1 and TRBJ1-1, with a possible D match to TRBD1 (6 bases). Germline V gives CDR1 SGHRS, CDR2 YFSETQ. This CDR3 has 15 residues. V was pared by 0 bases and J by 8 bases, with 17 bases between. The CDR3: CASSLAGTGPREAFF. For the CDR3, the DNA is TGCGCCAGCAGCTTGGCGGGAACAGGGCCAAGGGAAGCTTTCTTT.

The CDR3 loop is CASGGSYEQYF. In nucleotides, the CDR3 is TGTGCCAGCGGAGGTTCCTACGAGCAGTACTTC. The chain is built from TRBV2 and TRBJ2-7, with a weak D call TRBD2 (5 bases). The CDR3 length is 11 residues. Germline V lookup: CDR1 SNHLY, CDR2 FYNNEI. V was clipped by 8 bases and J by 1 base, with 6 bases between them.

The V call is TRBV5-1, the J call TRBJ1-1; tentatively, D is TRBD1 (5 bases). The CDR3 runs to 13 residues. Germline V gene lookup returns CDR1 SGHRS and CDR2 YFSETQ. The germline V and J ends were trimmed by 3 bases and 1 base, with 7 bases remaining between them. CDR3 residues: CASSYGGNTEAFF. The CDR3 coding sequence is TGCGCCAGCAGCTACGGGGGGAACACTGAAGCTTTCTTT.

The chain links TRBV7-8 to TRBJ1-4; 7 positions agree with TRBD1. V dropped 0 bases and J dropped 5; count of bases not matched to a gene: 6. The CDR3 runs 16 residues. CDR1 is SGHVS and CDR2 is FQNEAQ in the germline V gene. The CDR3 DNA reads TGTGCCAGCAGCTTAGCGCTCAGGGGGAACAATGAAAAACTGTTTTTT. It is translated as CASSLALRGNNEKLFF.

V usage is TRBV5-8 and J usage is TRBJ1-1; 7 bases agree with TRBD1. This CDR3 spans 12 amino acids. Looked up from germline, CDR1 is SGHTS and CDR2 is YDEGEE. The trim removed 10 bases at V and 4 bases at J, leaving 7 bases unmatched. The CDR3 sequence is CAERGRFTEAFF. The CDR3 DNA sequence: TGTGCCGAGAGGGGGCGGTTCACTGAAGCTTTCTTT.

The CDR3 region is CASSFSGTGGFYTDTQYF. CDR3 in DNA: TGTGCCAGCAGTTTCTCCGGGACAGGGGGGTTTTACACAGATACGCAGTATTTT. The rearrangement links TRBV27 to TRBJ2-3, with TRBD1 identical over 11 bases. The CDR3 runs to 18 residues. The germline V gene has CDR1 MNHEY and CDR2 SMNVEV (reference sequence). J gave up 2 bases and V 3 bases, and 10 bases lay outside the gene matches.

V and J are TRBV7-9 and TRBJ2-7; 11 bases are a match to TRBD2. Per germline, CDR1 SEHNR and CDR2 FQNEAQ (reference sequence). Trimming took 5 bases from V and 4 from J; bases not matched to a gene: 10. This CDR3 has 16 amino acids. CDR3 in DNA: TGTGCCAGCAGCCCGCGAAGGGGACTAGCGGTATACGAGCAGTACTTC. This translates into CASSPRRGLAVYEQYF.

The chain employs TRBV9 and TRBJ1-1, with D possibly being TRBD1 (6 bases). Trimming took 0 bases from V and 6 from J, leaving 9 bases between them. Germline V CDR1 and CDR2: SGDLS, YYNGEE. The CDR3 totals 13 residues. For the CDR3, the DNA is TGTGCCAGCAGCGTAGACCAGGGGTCTGAAGCTTTCTTT. Protein product: CASSVDQGSEAFF.

The chain recombines TRBV9 with TRBJ2-7; TRBD2 matches at 10 bases. V lost 0 bases, J lost 4 bases, and 4 bases stayed unmatched. CDR1 is SGDLS and CDR2 is YYNGEE in the germline V gene. This CDR3 spans 15 amino acids. The CDR3 loop is CASSVGIAGGYEQYF. CDR3 sequence (DNA): TGTGCCAGCAGCGTAGGGATAGCGGGAGGTTACGAGCAGTACTTC.

CDR3 residues: CASTSGTGGNQPQHF. The CDR3 region has the DNA TGTGCCAGCACCTCCGGGACAGGGGGCAATCAGCCCCAGCATTTT. The chain uses TRBV2 and TRBJ1-5; the match to TRBD1 covers 10 bases. Germline values: CDR1 SNHLY, CDR2 FYNNEI. This CDR3 spans 15 amino acids. The V and J ends lost 7 bases and 2 bases, in that order; junction bases with no gene match: 5.

The V and J genes are TRBV7-9 and TRBJ2-1; D not certain. Germline CDR1 and CDR2: SEHNR and FQNEAQ (reference sequence). Between the trimmed V and J ends, which lost 2 bases and 6 bases, there was a span of 8 bases. The CDR3 spans 13 residues. CDR3 in amino acids: CASSLTPVNEQFF. The CDR3 bases are TGTGCCAGCAGCTTAACCCCAGTCAATGAGCAGTTCTTC.

The rearrangement joins TRBV5-6 to TRBJ2-7, with 11 bases matching TRBD1. The V gene's germline CDR1 is SGHDT and CDR2 YYEEEE. The trim removed 2 bases at V and 11 bases at J, leaving 12 bases unmatched. The CDR3 has 15 residues. CDR3 nucleotides: TGTGCCAGCAGCTTATCCGGGACAGGGGGTTTAAGGAAGTACTTC. It codes for CASSLSGTGGLRKYF.

This chain links TRBV11-2 with TRBJ1-3; weak D call: TRBD1 (5 bases). The CDR3 totals 13 residues. Trimming removed 7 bases at V and 4 bases at J, with 11 bases between. CDR1 and CDR2 (germline): SGHAT, FQNNGV. CDR3 in DNA: TGTGCCAGCACGGACACCTTGGGAAACACCATATATTTT. As protein: CASTDTLGNTIYF. Based on the CDR3 plus reference TRBV11-2 and TRBJ1-3, the full variable domain is EAGVAQSPRYKIIEKRQSVAFWCNPISGHATLYWYQQILGQGPKLLIQFQNNGVVDDSQLPKDRFSAERLKGVDSTLKIQPAKLEDSAVYLCASTDTLGNTIYFGEGSWLTVV.

The J gene is TRBJ2-7, the V gene TRBV7-9; tentative D call: TRBD2 (6 bases). Trimming removed 5 bases from V and 1 base from J, with 9 bases in between. Per the germline V gene, CDR1 is SEHNR and CDR2 is FQNEAQ (reference sequence). The CDR3 totals 13 residues. The CDR3 reads CASSPGLSYEQYF. DNA for the CDR3: TGTGCCAGCAGCCCTGGACTATCCTACGAGCAGTACTTC.

This clone was detected only a few times. The chain combines TRBV2 with TRBJ2-3, with 8 bases lining up with TRBD2. Germline trimming cut 11 bases from V and 0 bases from J; bases unmatched to any gene: 7. There are 14 residues in the CDR3. Looked up from germline, CDR1 is SNHLY and CDR2 is FYNNEI. CDR3 sequence reads: CACQGLGSTDTQYF. CDR3 nucleotide sequence: TGTGCCTGCCAGGGACTAGGTAGCACAGATACGCAGTATTTT.